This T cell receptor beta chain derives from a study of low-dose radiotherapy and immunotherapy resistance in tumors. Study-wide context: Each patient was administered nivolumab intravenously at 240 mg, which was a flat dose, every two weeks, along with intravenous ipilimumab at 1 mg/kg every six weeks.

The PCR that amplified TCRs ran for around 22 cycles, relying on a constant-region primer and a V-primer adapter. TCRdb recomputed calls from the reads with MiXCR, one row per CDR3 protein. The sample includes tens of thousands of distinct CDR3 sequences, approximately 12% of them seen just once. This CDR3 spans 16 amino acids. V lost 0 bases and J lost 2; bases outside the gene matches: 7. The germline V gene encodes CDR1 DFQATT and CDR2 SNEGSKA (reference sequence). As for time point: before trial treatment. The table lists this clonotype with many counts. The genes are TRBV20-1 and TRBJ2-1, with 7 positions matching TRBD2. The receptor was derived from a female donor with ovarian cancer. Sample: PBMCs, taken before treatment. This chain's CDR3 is CSARDSSGATYNEQFF. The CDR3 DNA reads TGCAGTGCTAGAGATTCAAGCGGGGCAACCTACAATGAGCAGTTCTTC.